This TCR beta chain was sequenced in a study of T cell responses to AZD1222 COVID-19 vaccine. Study findings and constraints: Regions 160-218 and 743-854 held dominance among vaccine-associated CD4 TCRs, which spanned spike. Repertoire samples came only from after the peak T cell response. The donors showed a predominance of white British ancestry and of females, with possible underestimation of clonal diversity.

J lost 0 bases, V lost 7 bases, and 13 bases had no gene match. Germline V gene sequence: CDR1 LNHDA, CDR2 SQIVND (reference sequence). This CDR3 contains 19 residues. Assay used: immunoSEQ multiplex PCR; TCRdb lists only in-frame clones, some missing. This sample has roughly 77,000 clones, with more than 85% found just once. This clone was seen only once. Its antigen is currently unknown. The source material was peripheral blood, sampled on day 0 of AZD1222 vaccination. The source is an adult in good health. V is TRBV19 and J is TRBJ2-6, with 9 bases lining up with TRBD1. DNA for the CDR3: TGTGCCAGTACCCACCGTTCCGGGACAGGGCTCTCTGGGGCCAACGTCCTGACTTTC. This sequence encodes CASTHRSGTGLSGANVLTF.